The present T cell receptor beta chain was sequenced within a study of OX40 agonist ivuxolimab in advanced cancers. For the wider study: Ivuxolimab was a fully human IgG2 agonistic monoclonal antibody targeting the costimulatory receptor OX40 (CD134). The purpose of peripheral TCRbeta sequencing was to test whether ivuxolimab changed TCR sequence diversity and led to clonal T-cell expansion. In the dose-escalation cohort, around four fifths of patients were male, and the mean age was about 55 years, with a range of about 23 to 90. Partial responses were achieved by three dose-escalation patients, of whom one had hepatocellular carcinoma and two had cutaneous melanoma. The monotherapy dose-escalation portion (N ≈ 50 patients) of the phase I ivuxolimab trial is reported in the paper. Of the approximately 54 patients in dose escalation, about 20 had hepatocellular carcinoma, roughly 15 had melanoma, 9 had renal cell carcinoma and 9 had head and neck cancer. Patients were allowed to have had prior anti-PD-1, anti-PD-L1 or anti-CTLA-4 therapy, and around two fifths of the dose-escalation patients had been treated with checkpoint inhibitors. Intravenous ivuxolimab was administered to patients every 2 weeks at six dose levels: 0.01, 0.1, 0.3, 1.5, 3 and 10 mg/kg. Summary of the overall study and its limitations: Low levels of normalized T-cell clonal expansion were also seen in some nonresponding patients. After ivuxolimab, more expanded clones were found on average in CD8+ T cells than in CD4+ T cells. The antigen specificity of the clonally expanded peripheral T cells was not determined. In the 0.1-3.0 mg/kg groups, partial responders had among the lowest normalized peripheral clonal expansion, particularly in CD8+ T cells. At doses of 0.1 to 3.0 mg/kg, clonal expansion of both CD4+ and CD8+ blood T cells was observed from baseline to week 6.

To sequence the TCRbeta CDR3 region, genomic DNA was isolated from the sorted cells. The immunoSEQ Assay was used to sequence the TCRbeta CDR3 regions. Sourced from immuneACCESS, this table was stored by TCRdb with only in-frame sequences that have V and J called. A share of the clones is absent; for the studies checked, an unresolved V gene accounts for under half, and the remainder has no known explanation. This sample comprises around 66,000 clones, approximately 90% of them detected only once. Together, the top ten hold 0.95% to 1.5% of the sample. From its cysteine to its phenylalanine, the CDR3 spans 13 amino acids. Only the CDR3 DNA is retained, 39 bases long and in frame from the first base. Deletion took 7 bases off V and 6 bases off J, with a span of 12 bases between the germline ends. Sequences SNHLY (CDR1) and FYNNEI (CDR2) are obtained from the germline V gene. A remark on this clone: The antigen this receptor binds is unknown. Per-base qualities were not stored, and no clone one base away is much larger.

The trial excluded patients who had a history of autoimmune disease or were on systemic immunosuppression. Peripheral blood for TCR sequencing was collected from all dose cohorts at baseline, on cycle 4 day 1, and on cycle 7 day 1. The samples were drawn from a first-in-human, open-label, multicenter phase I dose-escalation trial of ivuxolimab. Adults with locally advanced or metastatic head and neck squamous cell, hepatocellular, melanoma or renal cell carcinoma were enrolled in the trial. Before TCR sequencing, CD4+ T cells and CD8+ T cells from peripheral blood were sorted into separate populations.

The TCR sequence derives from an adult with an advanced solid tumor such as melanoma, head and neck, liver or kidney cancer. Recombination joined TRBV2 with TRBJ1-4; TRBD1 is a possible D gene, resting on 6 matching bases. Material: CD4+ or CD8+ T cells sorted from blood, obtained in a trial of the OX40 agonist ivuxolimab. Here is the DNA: TGTGCCAGCAATAGGGGGTTACATGAAAAACTGTTTTTT. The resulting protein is CASNRGLHEKLFF.